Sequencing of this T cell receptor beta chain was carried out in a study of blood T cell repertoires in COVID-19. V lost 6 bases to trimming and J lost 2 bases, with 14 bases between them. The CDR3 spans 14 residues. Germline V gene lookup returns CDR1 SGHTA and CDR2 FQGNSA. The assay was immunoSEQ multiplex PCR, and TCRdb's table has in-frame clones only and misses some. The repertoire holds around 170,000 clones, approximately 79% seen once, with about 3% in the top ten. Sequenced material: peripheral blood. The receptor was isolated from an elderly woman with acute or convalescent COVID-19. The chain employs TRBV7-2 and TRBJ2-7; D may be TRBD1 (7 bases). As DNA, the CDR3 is TGTGCCAGCAGTCAGGGGGACTTCCCCTACGAGCAGTACTTC. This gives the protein CASSQGDFPYEQYF.